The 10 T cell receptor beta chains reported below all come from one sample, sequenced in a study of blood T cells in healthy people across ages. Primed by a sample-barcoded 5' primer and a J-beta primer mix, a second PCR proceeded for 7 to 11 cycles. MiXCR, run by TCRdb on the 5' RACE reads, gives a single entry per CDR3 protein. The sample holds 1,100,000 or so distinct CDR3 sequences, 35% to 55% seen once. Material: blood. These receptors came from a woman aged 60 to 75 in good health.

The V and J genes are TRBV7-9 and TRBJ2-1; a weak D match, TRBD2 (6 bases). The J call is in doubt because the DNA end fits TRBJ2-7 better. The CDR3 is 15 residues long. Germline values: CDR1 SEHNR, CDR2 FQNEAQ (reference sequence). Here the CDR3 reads CASSFNRRGAYEQYF. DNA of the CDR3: TGTGCCAGCAGCTTCAACCGGCGCGGGGCCTACGAGCAGTACTTC.

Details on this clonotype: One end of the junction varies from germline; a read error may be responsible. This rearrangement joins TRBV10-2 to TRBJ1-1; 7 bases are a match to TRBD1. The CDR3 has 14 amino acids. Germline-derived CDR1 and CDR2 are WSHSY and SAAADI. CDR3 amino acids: CASSFGTDNTEAFF. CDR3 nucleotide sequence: TGCGCCAGCAGTTTCGGGACAGACAACACTGAGGCTTTCTTT.

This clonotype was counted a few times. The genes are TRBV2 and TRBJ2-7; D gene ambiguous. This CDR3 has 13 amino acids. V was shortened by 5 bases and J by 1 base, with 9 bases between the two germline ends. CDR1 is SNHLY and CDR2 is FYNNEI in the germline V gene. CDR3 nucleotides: TGTGCCAGCAGTTTCCGCCTATCCTACGAGCAGTACTTC. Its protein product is CASSFRLSYEQYF. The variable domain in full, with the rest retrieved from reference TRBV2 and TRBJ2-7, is EPEVTQTPSHQVTQMGQEVILRCVPISNHLYFYWYRQILGQKVEFLVSFYNNEISEKSEIFDDQFSVERPDGSNFTLKIRSTKLEDSAMYFCASSFRLSYEQYFGPGTRLTVT.

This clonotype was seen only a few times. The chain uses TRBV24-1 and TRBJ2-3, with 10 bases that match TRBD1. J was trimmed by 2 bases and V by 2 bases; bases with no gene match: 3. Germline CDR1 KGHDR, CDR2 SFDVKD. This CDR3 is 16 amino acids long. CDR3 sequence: CATSDSGTGDTDTQYF. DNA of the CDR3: TGTGCCACCAGTGATTCAGGGACAGGGGACACAGATACGCAGTATTTT.

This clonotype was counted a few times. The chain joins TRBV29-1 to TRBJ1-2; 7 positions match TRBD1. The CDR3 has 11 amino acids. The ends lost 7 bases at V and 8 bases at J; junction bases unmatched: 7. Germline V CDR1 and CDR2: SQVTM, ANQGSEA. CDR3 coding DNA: TGCAGCGGGCAGGGGGGGGACGGCTACACCTTC. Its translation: CSGQGGDGYTF.

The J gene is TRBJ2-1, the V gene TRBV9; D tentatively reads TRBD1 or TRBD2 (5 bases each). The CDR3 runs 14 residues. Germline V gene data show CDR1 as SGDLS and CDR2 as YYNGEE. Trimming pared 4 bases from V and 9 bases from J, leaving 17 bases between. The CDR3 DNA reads TGTGCCAGCAGCCCGGGACCCCACCAGGGTGAGCAGTTCTTC. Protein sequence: CASSPGPHQGEQFF.

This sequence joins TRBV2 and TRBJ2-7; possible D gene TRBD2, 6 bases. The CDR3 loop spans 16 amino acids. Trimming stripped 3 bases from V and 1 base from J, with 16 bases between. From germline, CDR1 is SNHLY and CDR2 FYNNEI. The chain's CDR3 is CASSDWDLAPSYEQYF. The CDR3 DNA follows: TGTGCCAGCAGTGATTGGGACTTAGCTCCTTCCTACGAGCAGTACTTC.

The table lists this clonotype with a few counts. The CDR3 nucleotides read TGTGCCAGCAGCGCCCTCCGAGGTGGGGCAGATACGCAGTATTTT. Protein sequence: CASSALRGGADTQYF. This sequence joins TRBV5-6 and TRBJ2-3; D unresolved. Germline-derived CDR1 and CDR2 are SGHDT and YYEEEE. V was clipped by 4 bases and J by 4 bases, with 16 bases between them. There are 15 residues in the CDR3. The whole variable domain, remainder taken from reference TRBV5-6 and TRBJ2-3, is DAGVTQSPTHLIKTRGQQVTLRCSPKSGHDTVSWYQQALGQGPQFIFQYYEEEERQRGNFPDRFSGHQFPNYSSELNVNALLLGDSALYLCASSALRGGADTQYFGPGTRLTVL.

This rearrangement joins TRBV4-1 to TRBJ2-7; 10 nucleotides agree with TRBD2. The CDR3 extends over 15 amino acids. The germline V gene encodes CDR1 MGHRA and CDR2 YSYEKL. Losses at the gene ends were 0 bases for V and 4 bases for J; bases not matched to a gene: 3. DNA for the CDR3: TGCGCCAGCAGCCAAGAAGGGACTAGCGATTACGAGCAGTACTTC. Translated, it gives CASSQEGTSDYEQYF.

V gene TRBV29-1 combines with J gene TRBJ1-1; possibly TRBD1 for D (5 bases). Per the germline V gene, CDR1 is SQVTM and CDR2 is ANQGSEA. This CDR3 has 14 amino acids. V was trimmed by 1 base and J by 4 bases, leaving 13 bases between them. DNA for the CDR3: TGCAGCGTTGAAGTCCGTGGGGCTGGCACTGAAGCTTTCTTT. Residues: CSVEVRGAGTEAFF.